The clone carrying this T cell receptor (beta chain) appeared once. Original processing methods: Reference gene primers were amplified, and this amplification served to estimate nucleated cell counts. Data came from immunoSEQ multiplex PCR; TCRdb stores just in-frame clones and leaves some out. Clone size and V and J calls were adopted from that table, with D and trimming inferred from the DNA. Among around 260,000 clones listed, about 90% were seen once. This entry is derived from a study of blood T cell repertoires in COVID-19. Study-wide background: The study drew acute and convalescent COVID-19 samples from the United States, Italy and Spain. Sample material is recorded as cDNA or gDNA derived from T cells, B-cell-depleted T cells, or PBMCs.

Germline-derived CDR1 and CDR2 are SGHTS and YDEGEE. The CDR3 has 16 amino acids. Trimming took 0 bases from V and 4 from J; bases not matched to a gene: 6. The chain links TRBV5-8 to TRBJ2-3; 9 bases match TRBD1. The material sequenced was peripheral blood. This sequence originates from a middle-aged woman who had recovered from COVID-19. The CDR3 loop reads CASSLGDRGWADTQYF. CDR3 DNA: TGTGCCAGCAGCTTGGGAGACAGGGGGTGGGCAGATACGCAGTATTTT.